This T cell receptor (beta chain) was profiled in a study of brain metastases from non-small cell lung cancer. CDR3 length: 13 amino acids. V dropped 8 bases and J dropped 7 bases, with 15 bases sitting between them. Germline-derived CDR1 and CDR2 are MNHEY and SMNVEV (reference sequence). Profiling relied on immunoSEQ multiplex PCR, and the TCRdb table lists in-frame clones only, not all of them. The repertoire consists of 1,300 to 1,500 clones, with more than 80% occurring once and the leading ten covering approximately 12%. The J gene is TRBJ2-1, the V gene TRBV27, with D perhaps matching TRBD1 (5 bases). Sequencing was performed on tumor-adjacent normal tissue. The sequence came from a donor at least 40 years old with non-small cell lung cancer. For the CDR3, the DNA is TGTGCCAGCTCCTACCAGGGTCTAAATGAGCAGTTCTTC. This encodes CASSYQGLNEQFF.